This is a list of T cell receptor beta chains from one sample in a study of spatial heterogeneity in lung cancer. TCRdb ran MiXCR on the 5' RACE reads and lists one entry per CDR3 protein. The repertoire holds about 45,000 distinct CDR3 sequences, with approximately 12% as singletons. The source material was PBMCs, sampled at surgery. These receptors were taken from a female donor with early-stage non-small cell lung cancer. The CDR3 runs from the conserved cysteine through the conserved F or W. D genes are given only for firm matches. Size is stated for part of the rows, as once, few or many counts, or as a class when the clone is expanded.

J	V	D	size	DNA	CDR3
TRBJ2-5	TRBV30	.	many	TGTGCCTGGAGTTTGGGGGCTCAAGAGACCCAGTACTTC	CAWSLGAQETQYF
TRBJ1-2	TRBV7-2	.	few	TGTGCCAGCAGCTTAGAAGTCCCCTATGGCTACACCTTC	CASSLEVPYGYTF
TRBJ2-1	TRBV11-3	TRBD2	.	TGTGCCAGCAGCCGGGGGGGCGATTCGTCGGATGAGCAGTTCTTC	CASSRGGDSSDEQFF
TRBJ2-1	TRBV6-2/TRBV6-3	TRBD2	.	TGTGCCAGCAGTGCACCGGGACTAGCGGGGGGCTCCTCCTACAATGAGCAGTTCTTC	CASSAPGLAGGSSYNEQFF
TRBJ2-1	TRBV7-6	.	.	TGTGCCAGCAGCTTAATAAATGATGAGCAGTTCTTC	CASSLINDEQFF
TRBJ1-1	TRBV27	TRBD1	many	TGTGCCAGCAGTGCCCATCCAGGGGGAGCTGAAGCTTTCTTT	CASSAHPGGAEAFF
TRBJ2-2	TRBV5-4	TRBD2	.	TGTGCCAGCAGCCCCACTAGCGGGGGGACCCCCGGGGAGCTGTTTTTT	CASSPTSGGTPGELFF
TRBJ2-7	TRBV29-1	.	medium-sized	TGCAGCGTCTGGGACACCGAAAACTCCTACGAGCAGTACTTC	CSVWDTENSYEQYF
TRBJ1-4	TRBV19	.	.	TGTGCCAGTAGTATTGGTGCAACTAATGAAAAACTGTTTTTT	CASSIGATNEKLFF
TRBJ1-1	TRBV3-1	.	many	TGTGCCAGCAGCCGAATGAACACTGAAGCTTTCTTT	CASSRMNTEAFF
TRBJ1-2	TRBV5-6	TRBD1	.	TGTGCCAGCAGCCCCGGGACAGACAACTATGGCTACACCTTC	CASSPGTDNYGYTF
TRBJ2-1	TRBV18	.	.	TGTGCCAGCTCACCGAGCGGTAATGAGCAGTTCTTC	CASSPSGNEQFF
TRBJ2-3	TRBV2	.	many	TGTGCCCACAGGGATTTAAGCACAGATACGCAGTATTTT	CAHRDLSTDTQYF
TRBJ1-2	TRBV6-5	TRBD1	.	TGTGCCAGCCACCCCGGGACAGGGCAAAGTGGGGGCTACACCTTC	CASHPGTGQSGGYTF
TRBJ2-2	TRBV7-8	.	few	TGTGCCAGCAGCCAGCTGGACGGGGAGCTGTTTTTT	CASSQLDGELFF
TRBJ2-1	TRBV12-3/TRBV12-4	.	.	TGTGCCAGCAGCCCGTTCCCCTCCTACAATGAGCAGTTCTTC	CASSPFPSYNEQFF
TRBJ2-1	TRBV6-2/TRBV6-3	TRBD2	.	TGTGCCAGCAGCCCACTCCTAGCGGGGGGTTACAATGAGCAGTTCTTC	CASSPLLAGGYNEQFF
TRBJ2-4	TRBV6-2/TRBV6-3	.	few	TGTGCCAGCAGTTACTCAGGAGCCCCATATTTTCAGTACTTC	CASSYSGAPYFQYF
TRBJ2-3	TRBV5-1	TRBD2	.	TGCGCCAGCAGCTTGGCATTAGCGGGGGGAACAGATACGCAGTATTTT	CASSLALAGGTDTQYF
TRBJ2-7	TRBV6-5	.	few	TGTGCCAGCCGGAGGGGTTACGAGCAGTACTTC	CASRRGYEQYF
TRBJ2-7	TRBV6-2/TRBV6-3	TRBD2	.	TGTGCCAGCAGTCCTGCAGCGGGGAGGGGAGAGCAGTACTTC	CASSPAAGRGEQYF
TRBJ2-3	TRBV5-4	.	few	TGTGCCAGCAGCGTTTGGCAGACAGATACGCAGTATTTT	CASSVWQTDTQYF
TRBJ2-3	TRBV20-1	TRBD1	.	TGCAGTGCGGACTCTTGGGGACAGGGTATTGCAGATACGCAGTATTTT	CSADSWGQGIADTQYF